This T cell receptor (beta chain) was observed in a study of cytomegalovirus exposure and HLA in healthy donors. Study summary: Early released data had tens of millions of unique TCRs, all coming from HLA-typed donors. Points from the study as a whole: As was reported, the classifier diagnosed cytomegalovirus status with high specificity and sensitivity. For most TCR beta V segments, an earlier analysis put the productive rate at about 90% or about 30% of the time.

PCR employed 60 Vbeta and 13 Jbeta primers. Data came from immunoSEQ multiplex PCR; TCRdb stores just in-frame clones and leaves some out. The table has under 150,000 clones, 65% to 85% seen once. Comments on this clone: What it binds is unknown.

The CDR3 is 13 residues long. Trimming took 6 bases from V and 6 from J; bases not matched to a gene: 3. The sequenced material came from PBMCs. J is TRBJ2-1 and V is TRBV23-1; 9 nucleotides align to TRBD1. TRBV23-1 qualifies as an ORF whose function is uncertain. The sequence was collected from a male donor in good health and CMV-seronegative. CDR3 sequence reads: CASRGDRANEQFF. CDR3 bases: TGCGCCAGCAGGGGGGACAGGGCCAATGAGCAGTTCTTC.